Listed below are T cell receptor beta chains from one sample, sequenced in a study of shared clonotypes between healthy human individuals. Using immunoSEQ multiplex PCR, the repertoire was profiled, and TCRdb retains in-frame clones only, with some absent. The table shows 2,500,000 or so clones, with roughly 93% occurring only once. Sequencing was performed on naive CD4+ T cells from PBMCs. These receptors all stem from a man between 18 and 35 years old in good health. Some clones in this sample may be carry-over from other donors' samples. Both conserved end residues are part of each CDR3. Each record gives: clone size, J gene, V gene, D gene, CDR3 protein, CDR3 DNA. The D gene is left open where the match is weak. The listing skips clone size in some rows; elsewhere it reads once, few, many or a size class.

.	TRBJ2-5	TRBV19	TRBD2	CASRSRGGGETQYF	TGTGCCAGTAGGAGTCGGGGGGGAGGAGAGACCCAGTACTTC
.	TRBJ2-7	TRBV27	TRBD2	CASSRGRALRGRFWEQYF	TGTGCCAGCAGCCGGGGACGGGCCTTACGCGGGAGGTTTTGGGAGCAGTACTTC
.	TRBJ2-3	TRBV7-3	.	CASSLIQGSTDTQYF	TGTGCCAGCAGCTTAATTCAGGGGAGCACAGATACGCAGTATTTT
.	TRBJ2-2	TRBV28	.	CASSLGRGRPGELFF	TGTGCCAGCAGTTTAGGCAGGGGCCGGCCCGGGGAGCTGTTTTTT
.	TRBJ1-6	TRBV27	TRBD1	CASSLGTGYSPLHF	TGTGCCAGCAGTTTAGGGACAGGTTATTCACCCCTCCACTTT
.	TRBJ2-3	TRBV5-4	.	CASSLAGDTQYF	TGTGCCAGCAGTTTAGCTGGAGATACGCAGTATTTT
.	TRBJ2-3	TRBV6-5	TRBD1	CASSRDRGQDTQYF	TGTGCCAGCAGTAGGGACAGGGGGCAAGATACGCAGTATTTT
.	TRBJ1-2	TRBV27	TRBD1	CASSFRDRAYGYTF	TGTGCCAGCAGTTTTAGGGACAGGGCCTATGGCTACACCTTC
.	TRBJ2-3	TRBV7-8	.	CASSLKLRTDTQYF	TGTGCCAGCAGCTTAAAACTGAGGACAGATACGCAGTATTTT
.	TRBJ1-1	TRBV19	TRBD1	CASTPPNRGRTEAFF	TGTGCCAGTACCCCACCGAACAGGGGGCGCACTGAAGCTTTCTTT
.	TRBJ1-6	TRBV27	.	CASHQRGVGSLHF	TGTGCCAGCCATCAACGAGGAGTTGGGTCCCTCCACTTT
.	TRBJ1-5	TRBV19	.	CASSINRYSNQPQHF	TGTGCCAGTAGTATAAACAGATATAGCAATCAGCCCCAGCATTTT
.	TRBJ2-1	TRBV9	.	CASSVGGQGPNEQFF	TGTGCCAGCAGCGTTGGGGGCCAGGGGCCCAATGAGCAGTTCTTC
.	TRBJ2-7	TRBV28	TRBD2	CASIGLADTYEQYF	TGTGCCAGCATCGGCCTAGCGGATACCTACGAGCAGTACTTC
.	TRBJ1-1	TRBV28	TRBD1	CASIEGQGRLNTEAFF	TGTGCCAGCATTGAAGGACAGGGGCGTCTGAACACTGAAGCTTTCTTT
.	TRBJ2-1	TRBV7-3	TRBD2	CARESGRAYNEQFF	TGTGCCAGAGAAAGCGGGAGGGCCTACAATGAGCAGTTCTTC
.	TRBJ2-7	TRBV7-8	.	CASSLLSLSYEQYF	TGTGCCAGCAGCTTACTCTCGCTTTCTTACGAGCAGTACTTC
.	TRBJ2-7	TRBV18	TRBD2	CASSRSGSRGGEQYF	TGTGCCAGCTCCCGTAGCGGGAGCCGAGGAGGCGAGCAGTACTTC
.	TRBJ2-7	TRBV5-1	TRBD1	CASSPPQTGVYEQYF	TGCGCCAGCAGCCCGCCTCAGACAGGGGTCTACGAGCAGTACTTC
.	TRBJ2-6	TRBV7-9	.	CASSLGLSGANVLTF	TGTGCCAGCAGCTTAGGGCTCTCTGGGGCCAACGTCCTGACTTTC
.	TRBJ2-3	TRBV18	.	CASSPLGYQNTDTQYF	TGTGCCAGCTCACCACTGGGCTACCAAAACACAGATACGCAGTATTTT
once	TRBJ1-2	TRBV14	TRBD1	CASSPRDRGAYGYTF	TGTGCCAGCAGCCCAAGGGACAGGGGAGCCTATGGCTACACCTTC
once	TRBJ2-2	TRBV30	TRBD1	CAWDRGRQNTGELFF	TGTGCCTGGGACAGGGGGCGGCAGAACACCGGGGAGCTGTTTTTT
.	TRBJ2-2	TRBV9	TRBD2	CASSVDLASGRAGTGELFF	TGTGCCAGCAGCGTAGATTTGGCTAGCGGGAGGGCCGGCACCGGGGAGCTGTTTTTT
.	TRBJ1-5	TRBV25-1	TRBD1	CASGPGQGARDNQPQHF	TGTGCCAGCGGACCGGGACAGGGGGCGCGGGACAATCAGCCCCAGCATTTT
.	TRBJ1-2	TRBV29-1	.	CSVVGVSGASYGYTF	TGCAGCGTTGTCGGCGTCTCAGGGGCAAGCTATGGCTACACCTTC
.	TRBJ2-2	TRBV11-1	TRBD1	CASSPGQGASGELFF	TGTGCCAGCAGCCCGGGACAGGGAGCGTCCGGGGAGCTGTTTTTT
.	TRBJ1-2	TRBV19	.	CATRMQAYGYTF	TGTGCCACCCGCATGCAGGCTTATGGCTACACCTTC
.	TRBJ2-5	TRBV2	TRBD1	CASGQGAETQYF	TGTGCCAGCGGACAGGGGGCAGAGACCCAGTACTTC
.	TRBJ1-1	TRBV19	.	CASSASGSQPEAFF	TGTGCCAGTAGTGCCTCAGGGAGCCAGCCTGAAGCTTTCTTT
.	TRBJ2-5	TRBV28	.	CASRRIGGRETQYF	TGTGCCAGCAGGAGGATAGGAGGGCGAGAGACCCAGTACTTC
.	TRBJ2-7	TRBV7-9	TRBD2	CASSPGRAGYDEQYF	TGTGCCAGCAGCCCCGGGAGGGCCGGGTACGACGAGCAGTACTTC
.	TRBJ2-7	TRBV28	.	CASSPRQKQYF	TGTGCCAGCAGTCCTAGACAGAAGCAGTACTTC
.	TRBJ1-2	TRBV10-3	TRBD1	CAISESTTGKIYGYTF	TGTGCCATCAGTGAGTCGACGACAGGGAAGATCTATGGCTACACCTTC
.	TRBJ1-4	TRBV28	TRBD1	CASSLGGGSGIEKLFF	TGTGCCAGCAGTTTGGGAGGGGGCAGCGGGATTGAAAAACTGTTTTTT
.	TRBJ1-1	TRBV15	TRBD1	CATSSQQGGNTEAFF	TGTGCCACCAGCAGTCAACAGGGGGGAAACACTGAAGCTTTCTTT
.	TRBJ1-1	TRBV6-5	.	CASRNRESTEAFF	TGTGCCAGCAGAAACAGGGAGAGCACTGAAGCTTTCTTT
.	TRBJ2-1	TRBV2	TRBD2	CASSSIAGASTYNEQFF	TGTGCCAGCAGTAGCATAGCGGGAGCTTCAACTTACAATGAGCAGTTCTTC
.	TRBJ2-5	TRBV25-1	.	CASSDAGAQETQYF	TGTGCCAGCAGTGACGCAGGGGCGCAAGAGACCCAGTACTTC
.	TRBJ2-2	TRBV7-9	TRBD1	CASRGTANTGELFF	TGTGCCAGCAGGGGGACAGCGAACACCGGGGAGCTGTTTTTT
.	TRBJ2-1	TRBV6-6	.	CASSYGPPSYNEQFF	TGTGCCAGCAGTTACGGCCCCCCCTCCTACAATGAGCAGTTCTTC
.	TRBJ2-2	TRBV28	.	CASSGLSGYIGELFF	TGTGCCAGCAGTGGCCTCAGTGGCTATATCGGGGAGCTGTTTTTT
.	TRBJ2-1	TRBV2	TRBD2	CASSVAGEDEQFF	TGTGCCAGCAGTGTAGCGGGAGAGGATGAGCAGTTCTTC
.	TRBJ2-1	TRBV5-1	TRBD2	CASSFLAESSYNEQFF	TGCGCCAGCAGCTTCCTAGCGGAAAGCTCCTACAATGAGCAGTTCTTC
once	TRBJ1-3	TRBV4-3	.	CASSYDTSGNTIYF	TGCGCCAGCAGCTACGACACCTCTGGAAACACCATATATTTT